What follows are 3 T cell receptor beta chains derived from one specimen sequenced in a study of blood T cell repertoires in COVID-19. Here immunoSEQ multiplex PCR was the method, and the copy in TCRdb shows in-frame clones only, minus some. The data contain 70,000 or so clones, over 75% of them singletons. Sequencing was performed on peripheral blood. The receptors shown here come from a woman aged 18-29 years with acute or convalescent COVID-19.

This clone was seen only a few times. CDR3 sequence: CASSWDRAPNQPQHF. DNA for the CDR3: TGTGCCAGCAGTTGGGACAGGGCGCCAAATCAGCCCCAGCATTTT. The chain is built from TRBV6-5 and TRBJ1-5; 9 bases map to TRBD1. The CDR3 is 15 amino acids. Looked up from germline, CDR1 is MNHEY and CDR2 is SVGAGI. Trimming removed 4 bases from V and 4 bases from J; junction bases left unmatched: 5.

This clone came up once. This chain joins TRBV30 and TRBJ1-2, with D possibly matching TRBD1 (5 bases). V lost 0 bases, J lost 4 bases, and 15 bases lay in between. CDR3 length: 15 amino acids. CDR1 is GTSNPN and CDR2 is SVGIG in the germline V gene (reference sequence). CDR3 sequence (DNA): TGTGCCTGGAGTGTACGAAGGGGTTTTGGCTATGGCTACACCTTC. The encoded protein is CAWSVRRGFGYGYTF.

The chain has TRBV6-1 and TRBJ2-5; 8 bases fit TRBD1. V lost 3 bases and J lost 3; bases outside the gene matches: 6. Germline loops: CDR1 MNHNS, CDR2 SASEGT. CDR3 size: 15 residues. The CDR3 nucleotides read TGTGCCAGCAGTGAGGACAGGGCGGCGGAAGAGACCCAGTACTTC. Amino acids: CASSEDRAAEETQYF.